Each of the 20 T cell receptor beta chains below was sequenced from the same sample in a study of T cell responses to AZD1222 COVID-19 vaccine. Profiling relied on immunoSEQ multiplex PCR, and the TCRdb table lists in-frame clones only, not all of them. Of about 150,000 clones in the sample, about 90% are singletons; the top ten hold approximately 6.2%. The source was peripheral blood, collected 28 days after the second AZD1222 dose. The receptors were sampled from an adult who received the AZD1222 COVID-19 vaccine.

V usage is TRBV20-1 and J usage is TRBJ1-5; weak D call: TRBD1 (5 bases). CDR1 is DFQATT and CDR2 is SNEGSKA in the germline V gene (reference sequence). Trimming took off 3 bases at V and 2 bases at J, with 14 bases between the two ends. The CDR3 is 15 amino acids. Here the CDR3 DNA reads TGCAGTGCTAGTGGGGGGTTTATAGGCAATCAGCCCCAGCATTTT. Translation gives CSASGGFIGNQPQHF.

V gene TRBV3-1 (or the pseudogene TRBV3-2) combines with J gene TRBJ1-5; 8 bases match TRBD1. J gave up 1 base and V 4 bases, and 0 bases lay outside the gene matches. This CDR3 is 14 amino acids long. The germline V gene has CDR1 LGHDT and CDR2 YNNKEL (reference sequence). CDR3 bases: TGTGCCAGCAGCCGACAGGGGAGCAATCAGCCCCAGCATTTT. Its protein is CASSRQGSNQPQHF.

J is TRBJ2-7 and V is TRBV7-9; the D gene is possibly TRBD1 (6 bases). Trimming took 5 bases from V and 0 from J, leaving 17 bases between them. This CDR3 is 16 amino acids long. CDR1 and CDR2 (germline): SEHNR, FQNEAQ (reference sequence). The CDR3 region is CASSPTQGKTSYEQYF. DNA of the CDR3: TGTGCCAGCAGCCCGACCCAGGGGAAAACCTCCTACGAGCAGTACTTC.

This clone was observed a handful of times. The chain recombines TRBV18 with TRBJ2-2; D unclear. V was trimmed by 3 bases and J by 3 bases, leaving 14 bases between them. CDR1 is KGHSH and CDR2 is LQKENI in the germline V gene. There are 16 residues in the CDR3. CDR3 in amino acids: CASSPSTPMDTGELFF. The DNA for the CDR3 is TGTGCCAGCTCACCGTCCACGCCGATGGACACCGGGGAGCTGTTTTTT. Variable domain in full (rest from reference TRBV18 and TRBJ2-2): NAGVMQNPRHLVRRRGQEARLRCSPMKGHSHVYWYRQLPEEGLKFMVYLQKENIIDESGMPKERFSAEFPKEGPSILRIQQVVRGDSAAYFCASSPSTPMDTGELFFGEGSRLTVL.

The J gene is TRBJ1-4, the V gene TRBV4-1; 8 positions agree with TRBD1. This CDR3 contains 16 residues. V lost 0 bases to trimming and J lost 8 bases; unmatched junction nucleotides: 8. The V gene's germline CDR1 is MGHRA and CDR2 YSYEKL. CDR3 amino acids: CASSQDSATGVEKLFF. CDR3 nucleotides: TGCGCCAGCAGCCAAGATTCGGCGACAGGGGTCGAAAAACTGTTTTTT.

The chain couples TRBV4-3 to TRBJ2-1; 9 nucleotides align to TRBD2. The germline V gene has CDR1 LGHNA and CDR2 YSLEER. The CDR3 is 19 residues long. V lost 1 base and J lost 6; bases outside the gene matches: 16. The CDR3 sequence: CASSQGYARSSGVVNEQFF. The CDR3 coding sequence is TGCGCCAGCAGCCAAGGGTATGCGAGATCTAGCGGGGTGGTCAATGAGCAGTTCTTC.

This sequence joins TRBV28 and TRBJ1-6; TRBD1 agrees at 8 bases. CDR3 length: 15 amino acids. Trimming at V came to 0 bases and at J to 10 bases, leaving 5 bases not matched to a gene. The germline V gene encodes CDR1 MDHEN and CDR2 SYDVKM. The CDR3 coding sequence is TGTGCCAGCAGTTTATGGGACAGGGTAGGATCACCCCTCCACTTT. As protein: CASSLWDRVGSPLHF.

The genes are TRBV9 and TRBJ2-7, with D perhaps matching TRBD2 (9 bases). The CDR3 totals 16 residues. The germline V gene encodes CDR1 SGDLS and CDR2 YYNGEE. The germline V and J ends were trimmed by 2 bases and 2 bases, with 17 bases remaining between them. CDR3 sequence (DNA): TGTGCCAGCAGCGTTGGCGGGGGGGACAGGACCTACGAGCAGTACTTC. This sequence encodes CASSVGGGDRTYEQYF.

The V call is TRBV7-2, the J call TRBJ2-2, with D unresolved. The V end was cut by 1 base, the J end by 0 bases, with 6 bases between. Germline assignment: CDR1 SGHTA and CDR2 FQGNSA. The CDR3 has 15 residues. DNA for the CDR3: TGTGCCAGCAGCTTAGAGGCATCGAACACCGGGGAGCTGTTTTTT. It is translated as CASSLEASNTGELFF.

This chain connects TRBV3-1 (or the pseudogene TRBV3-2) to TRBJ1-2; TRBD1 is a possible D gene (5 bases). This CDR3 is 12 amino acids long. V lost 4 bases to trimming and J lost 8 bases, with 11 bases between them. Germline lookup yields CDR1 LGHDT and CDR2 YNNKEL (reference sequence). CDR3 DNA: TGTGCCAGCAGCCCCGCCGGGGGAGGCTACACCTTC. Protein product: CASSPAGGGYTF.

The CDR3 DNA is TGCGCCAGCAGCTTGGGACTCTCTGGGGCCAACGTCCTGACTTTC. Amino acid sequence: CASSLGLSGANVLTF. V gene TRBV5-1 combines with J gene TRBJ2-6; D is ambiguous. The CDR3 is 15 amino acids. The germline V gene encodes CDR1 SGHRS and CDR2 YFSETQ. With 0 bases removed from V and 0 bases from J, the gap between germline ends came to 4 bases.

The chain has TRBV6-5 and TRBJ1-5, with no clear D. The germline V and J ends were trimmed by 2 bases and 3 bases, with 8 bases remaining between them. CDR1 and CDR2 (germline): MNHEY, SVGAGI. This CDR3 contains 14 residues. The CDR3 loop is CASSYGRTNQPQHF. DNA of the CDR3: TGTGCCAGCAGTTACGGACGGACCAATCAGCCCCAGCATTTT.

The chain is built from TRBV6-5 and TRBJ2-5; 7 positions match TRBD2. With V trimmed by 0 bases and J by 1 base, 5 bases remained unmatched. This CDR3 region has 16 residues. Germline CDR1 reads MNHEY; CDR2 reads SVGAGI. The CDR3: CASSYSRLASQETQYF. In DNA, the CDR3 is TGTGCCAGCAGTTACTCTAGACTAGCATCCCAAGAGACCCAGTACTTC.

This clone was seen just once. The rearrangement joins TRBV5-4 to TRBJ1-5, with 11 bases lining up with TRBD1. J lost 1 base, V lost 4 bases, and 10 bases had no gene match. CDR1 is SGHNT and CDR2 is YYREEE in the germline V gene (reference sequence). The CDR3 length is 18 residues. CDR3 nucleotides: TGTGCCAGCAGCGCGGACAGGGGGCTGGGGGGGAGCAATCAGCCCCAGCATTTT. It codes for CASSADRGLGGSNQPQHF. The full variable domain, with the rest looked up from reference TRBV5-4 and TRBJ1-5, is ETGVTQSPTHLIKTRGQQVTLRCSSQSGHNTVSWYQQALGQGPQFIFQYYREEENGRGNFPPRFSGLQFPNYSSELNVNALELDDSALYLCASSADRGLGGSNQPQHFGDGTRLSIL.

This clone was seen once. The gene calls are TRBV25-1 and TRBJ2-1, with 11 bases fitting TRBD2. The J segment lost 5 bases and the V segment lost 4 bases, leaving 7 bases of the junction unmatched. CDR1 MGHDK and CDR2 SYGVNS come from the germline V gene. CDR3 size: 16 residues. The CDR3 nucleotides read TGTGCCAGCAGTGGCATCCTAGCGGGAGGCAACAATGAGCAGTTCTTC. It codes for CASSGILAGGNNEQFF.

V is TRBV30 and J is TRBJ2-1, with TRBD2 matching 12 bases. From germline, CDR1 is GTSNPN and CDR2 SVGIG (reference sequence). The CDR3 is 15 residues long. V gave up 4 bases and J gave up 5 bases; unmatched junction bases: 6. CDR3 DNA sequence: TGTGCCTGGAAGGGACTAGCGGGCGCCCACAATGAGCAGTTCTTC. Amino acid sequence: CAWKGLAGAHNEQFF.

This rearrangement joins TRBV30 to TRBJ2-7; 9 bases agree with TRBD1. V dropped 4 bases and J dropped 9; count of bases not matched to a gene: 13. The CDR3 contains 14 residues. Germline loops: CDR1 GTSNPN, CDR2 SVGIG (reference sequence). The CDR3 here is CAWMGTGTPPGQYF. CDR3 bases: TGTGCCTGGATGGGGACAGGGACCCCACCGGGGCAGTACTTC.

J is TRBJ2-3 and V is TRBV7-2; no definite D call. Looked up from germline, CDR1 is SGHTA and CDR2 is FQGNSA. The CDR3 spans 14 residues. With 3 bases removed from V and 0 bases from J, the gap between germline ends came to 7 bases. The CDR3 DNA reads as TGTGCCAGCAGCTTTCTAGACAGCACAGATACGCAGTATTTT. Its protein is CASSFLDSTDTQYF.

V usage is TRBV6-5 and J usage is TRBJ2-3; D may be TRBD2 (5 bases). Germline values: CDR1 MNHEY, CDR2 SVGAGI. V shed 8 bases and J shed 3 bases, with 12 bases lying between them. The CDR3 is 13 amino acids. CDR3 protein: CASFPSGTDTQYF. DNA of the CDR3: TGTGCCAGCTTTCCCTCGGGGACAGATACGCAGTATTTT.

The chain joins TRBV11-2 to TRBJ2-2; 9 bases map to TRBD2. The CDR3 is made up of 15 amino acids. Germline CDR1 SGHAT, CDR2 FQNNGV. The J segment lost 7 bases and the V segment lost 5 bases, leaving 8 bases of the junction unmatched. In DNA, the CDR3 is TGTGCCAGCAGCCCCTTGCGGGGGGGCATCGGGGAGCTGTTTTTT. It codes for CASSPLRGGIGELFF.